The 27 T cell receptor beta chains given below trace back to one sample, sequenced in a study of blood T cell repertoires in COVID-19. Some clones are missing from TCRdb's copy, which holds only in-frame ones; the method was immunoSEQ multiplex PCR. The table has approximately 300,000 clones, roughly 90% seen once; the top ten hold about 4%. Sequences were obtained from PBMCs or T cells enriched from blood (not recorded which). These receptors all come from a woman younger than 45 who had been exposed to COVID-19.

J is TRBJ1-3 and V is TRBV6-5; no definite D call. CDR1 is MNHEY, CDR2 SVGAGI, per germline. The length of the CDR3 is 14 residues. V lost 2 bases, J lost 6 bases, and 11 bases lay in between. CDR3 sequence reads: CASSYSPEINTIYF. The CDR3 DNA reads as TGTGCCAGCAGTTACAGCCCCGAGATAAACACCATATATTTT.

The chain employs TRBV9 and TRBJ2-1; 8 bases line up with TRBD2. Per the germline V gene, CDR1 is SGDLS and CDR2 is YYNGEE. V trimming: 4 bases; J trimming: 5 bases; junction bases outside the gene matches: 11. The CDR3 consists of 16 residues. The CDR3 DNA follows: TGTGCCAGCAGCCCCCTCCCCTTGCGGGGGGACAATGAGCAGTTCTTC. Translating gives CASSPLPLRGDNEQFF.

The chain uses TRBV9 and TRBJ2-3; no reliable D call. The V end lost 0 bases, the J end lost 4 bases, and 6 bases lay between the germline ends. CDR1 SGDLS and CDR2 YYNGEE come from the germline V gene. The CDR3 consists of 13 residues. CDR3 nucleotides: TGTGCCAGCAGCGTAGAGCGAGCAGATACGCAGTATTTT. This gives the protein CASSVERADTQYF.

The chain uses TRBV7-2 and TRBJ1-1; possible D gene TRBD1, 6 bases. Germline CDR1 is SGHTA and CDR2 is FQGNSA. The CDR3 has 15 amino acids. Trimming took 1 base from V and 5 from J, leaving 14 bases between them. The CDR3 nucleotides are TGTGCCAGCAGCTTAGTCGGGGGGCAAGTTACTGAAGCTTTCTTT. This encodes CASSLVGGQVTEAFF.

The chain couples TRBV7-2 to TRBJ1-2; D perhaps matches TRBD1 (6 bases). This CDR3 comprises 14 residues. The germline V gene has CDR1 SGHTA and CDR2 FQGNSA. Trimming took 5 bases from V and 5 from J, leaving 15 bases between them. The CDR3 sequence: CASSPSGTNYGYTF. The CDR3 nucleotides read TGTGCCAGCAGCCCTAGCGGGACAAATTATGGCTACACCTTC.

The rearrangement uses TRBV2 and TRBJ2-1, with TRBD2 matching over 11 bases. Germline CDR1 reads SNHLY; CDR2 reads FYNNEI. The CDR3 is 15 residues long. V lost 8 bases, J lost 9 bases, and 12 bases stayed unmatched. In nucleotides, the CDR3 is TGTGCCAGCGGCCCTACGGGACTAGCGGCTCTTGAGCAGTTCTTC. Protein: CASGPTGLAALEQFF.

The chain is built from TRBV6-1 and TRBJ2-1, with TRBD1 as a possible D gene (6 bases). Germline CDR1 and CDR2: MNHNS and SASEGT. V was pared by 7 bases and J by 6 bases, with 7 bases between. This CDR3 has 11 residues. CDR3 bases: TGTGCCAGCACAGGGGCCAATGAGCAGTTCTTC. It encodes CASTGANEQFF.

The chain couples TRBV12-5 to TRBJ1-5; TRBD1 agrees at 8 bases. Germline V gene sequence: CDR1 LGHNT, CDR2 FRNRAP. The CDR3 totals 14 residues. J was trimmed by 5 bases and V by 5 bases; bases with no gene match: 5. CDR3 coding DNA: TGTGCTAGTGGTGTACAGGGGGTCTATCAGCCCCAGCATTTT. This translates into CASGVQGVYQPQHF.

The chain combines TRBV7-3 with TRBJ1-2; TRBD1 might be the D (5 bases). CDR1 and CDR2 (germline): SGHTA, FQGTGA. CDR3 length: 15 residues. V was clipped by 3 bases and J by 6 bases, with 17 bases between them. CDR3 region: CASSFGGAGRHGYTF. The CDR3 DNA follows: TGTGCCAGCAGCTTCGGTGGGGCAGGGCGTCATGGCTACACCTTC.

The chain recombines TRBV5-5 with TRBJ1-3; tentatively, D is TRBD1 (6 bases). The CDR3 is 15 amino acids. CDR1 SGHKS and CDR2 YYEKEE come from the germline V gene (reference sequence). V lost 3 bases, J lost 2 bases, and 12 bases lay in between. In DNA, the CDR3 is TGTGCCAGCAGCTCTACAGGGAGGGCTGGAAACACCATATATTTT. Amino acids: CASSSTGRAGNTIYF.

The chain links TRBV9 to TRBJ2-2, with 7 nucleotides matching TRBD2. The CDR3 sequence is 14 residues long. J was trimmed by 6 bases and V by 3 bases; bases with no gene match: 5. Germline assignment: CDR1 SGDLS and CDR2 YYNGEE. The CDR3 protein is CASSEGGVPGELFF. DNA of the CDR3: TGTGCCAGCAGCGAGGGAGGGGTTCCCGGGGAGCTGTTTTTT. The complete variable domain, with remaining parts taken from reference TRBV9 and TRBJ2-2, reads DSGVTQTPKHLITATGQRVTLRCSPRSGDLSVYWYQQSLDQGLQFLIQYYNGEERAKGNILERFSAQQFPDLHSELNLSSLELGDSALYFCASSEGGVPGELFFGEGSRLTVL.

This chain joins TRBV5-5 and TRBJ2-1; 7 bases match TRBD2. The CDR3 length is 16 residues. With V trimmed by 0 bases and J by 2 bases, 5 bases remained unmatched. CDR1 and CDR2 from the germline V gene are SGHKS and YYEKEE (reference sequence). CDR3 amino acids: CASSLESGVTYNEQFF. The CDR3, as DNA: TGTGCCAGCAGCTTGGAGAGCGGGGTGACCTACAATGAGCAGTTCTTC.

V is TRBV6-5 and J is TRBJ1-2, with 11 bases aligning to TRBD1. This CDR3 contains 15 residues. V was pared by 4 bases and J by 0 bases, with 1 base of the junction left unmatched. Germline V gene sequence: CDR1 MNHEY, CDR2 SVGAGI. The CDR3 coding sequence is TGTGCCAGCAGTTTGGACAGGGGGCCTAACTATGGCTACACCTTC. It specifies CASSLDRGPNYGYTF.

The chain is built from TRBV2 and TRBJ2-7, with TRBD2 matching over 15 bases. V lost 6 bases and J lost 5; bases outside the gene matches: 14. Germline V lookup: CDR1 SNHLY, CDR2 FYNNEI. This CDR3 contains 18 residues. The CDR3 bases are TGTGCCAGCAGGCTGGGACTAGCGGGGGGATCCTCCAACCACGAGCAGTACTTC. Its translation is CASRLGLAGGSSNHEQYF.

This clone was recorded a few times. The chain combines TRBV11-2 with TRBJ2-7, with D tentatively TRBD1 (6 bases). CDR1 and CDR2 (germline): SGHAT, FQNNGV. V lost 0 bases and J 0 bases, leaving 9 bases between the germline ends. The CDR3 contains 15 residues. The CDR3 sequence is CASSLDGTYSYEQYF. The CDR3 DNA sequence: TGTGCCAGCAGCTTAGACGGGACATACTCCTACGAGCAGTACTTC.

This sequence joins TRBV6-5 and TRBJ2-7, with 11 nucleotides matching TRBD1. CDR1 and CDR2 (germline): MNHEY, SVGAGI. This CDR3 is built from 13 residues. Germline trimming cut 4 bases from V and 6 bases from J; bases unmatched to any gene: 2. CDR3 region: CASSFGTGGEQYF. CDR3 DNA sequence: TGTGCCAGCAGTTTCGGGACAGGGGGCGAGCAGTACTTC.

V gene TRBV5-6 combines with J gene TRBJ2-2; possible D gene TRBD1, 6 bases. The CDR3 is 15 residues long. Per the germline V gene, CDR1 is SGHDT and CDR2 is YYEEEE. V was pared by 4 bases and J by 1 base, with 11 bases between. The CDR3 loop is CASSLLRGNTGELFF. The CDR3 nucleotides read TGTGCCAGCAGCCTCCTCAGGGGGAACACCGGGGAGCTGTTTTTT.

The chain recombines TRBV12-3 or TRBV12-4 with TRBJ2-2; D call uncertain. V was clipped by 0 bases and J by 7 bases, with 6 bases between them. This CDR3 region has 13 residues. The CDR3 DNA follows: TGTGCCAGCAGTTTAGCGTTCGGCGGGGAGCTGTTTTTT. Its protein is CASSLAFGGELFF.

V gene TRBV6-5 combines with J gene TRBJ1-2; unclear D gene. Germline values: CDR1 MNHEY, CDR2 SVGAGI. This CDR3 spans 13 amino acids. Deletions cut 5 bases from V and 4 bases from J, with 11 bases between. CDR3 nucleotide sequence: TGTGCCAGCAGTCCGGAGGGTACCTATGGCTACACCTTC. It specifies CASSPEGTYGYTF.

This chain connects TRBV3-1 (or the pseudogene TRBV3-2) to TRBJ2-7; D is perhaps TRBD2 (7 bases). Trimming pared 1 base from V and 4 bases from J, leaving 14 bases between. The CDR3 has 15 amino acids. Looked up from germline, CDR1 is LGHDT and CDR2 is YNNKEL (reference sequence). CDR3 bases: TGTGCCAGCAGCCAAGGGGGGGGACATCCTTACGAGCAGTACTTC. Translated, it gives CASSQGGGHPYEQYF.

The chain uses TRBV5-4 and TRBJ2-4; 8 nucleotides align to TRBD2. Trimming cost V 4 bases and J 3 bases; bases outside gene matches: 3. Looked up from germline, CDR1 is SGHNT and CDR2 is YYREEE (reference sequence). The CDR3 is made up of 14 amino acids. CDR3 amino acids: CASSNGGGKNIQYF. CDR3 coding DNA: TGTGCCAGCAGCAACGGGGGGGGCAAAAACATTCAGTACTTC.

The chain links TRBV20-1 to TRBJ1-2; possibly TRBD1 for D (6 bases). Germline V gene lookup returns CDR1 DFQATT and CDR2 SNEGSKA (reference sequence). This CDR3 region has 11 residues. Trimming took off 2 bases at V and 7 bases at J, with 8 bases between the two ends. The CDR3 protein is CSARRDTGYTF. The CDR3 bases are TGCAGTGCTAGACGGGACACTGGCTACACCTTC.

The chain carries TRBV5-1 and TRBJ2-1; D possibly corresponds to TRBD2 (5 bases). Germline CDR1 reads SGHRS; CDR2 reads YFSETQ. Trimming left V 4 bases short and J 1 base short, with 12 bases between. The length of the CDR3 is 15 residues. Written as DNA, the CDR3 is TGCGCCAGCAGCCCTCGTCGGGGTTCCTACAATGAGCAGTTCTTC. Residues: CASSPRRGSYNEQFF.

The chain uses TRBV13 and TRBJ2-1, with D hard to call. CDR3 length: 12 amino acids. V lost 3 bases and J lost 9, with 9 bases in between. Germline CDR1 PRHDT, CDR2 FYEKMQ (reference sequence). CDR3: CASSFGRPEQFF. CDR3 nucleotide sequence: TGTGCCAGCAGCTTTGGCAGGCCTGAGCAGTTCTTC.

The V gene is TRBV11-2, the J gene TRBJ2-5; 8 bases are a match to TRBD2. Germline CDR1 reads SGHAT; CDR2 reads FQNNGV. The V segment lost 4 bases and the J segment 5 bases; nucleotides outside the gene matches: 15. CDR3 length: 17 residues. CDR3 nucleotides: TGTGCCAGCAGCTCTCGGAGGAGCGGGGGTCTCATGGAGACCCAGTACTTC. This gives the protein CASSSRRSGGLMETQYF.

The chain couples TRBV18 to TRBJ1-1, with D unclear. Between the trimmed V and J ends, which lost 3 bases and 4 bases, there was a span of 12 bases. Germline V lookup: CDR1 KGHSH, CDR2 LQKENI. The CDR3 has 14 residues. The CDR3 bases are TGTGCCAGCTCACCCACGACTGTGATCACTGAAGCTTTCTTT. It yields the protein CASSPTTVITEAFF.

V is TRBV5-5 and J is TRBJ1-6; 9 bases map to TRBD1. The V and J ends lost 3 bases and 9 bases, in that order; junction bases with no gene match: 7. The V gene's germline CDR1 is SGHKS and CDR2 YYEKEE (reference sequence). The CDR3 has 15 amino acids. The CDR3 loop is CASSSWTGVSSPLHF. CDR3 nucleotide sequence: TGTGCCAGCAGCTCCTGGACAGGGGTAAGTTCACCCCTCCACTTT.